The 27 T cell receptor beta chains below all came from one sample that was sequenced in a study of T cell responses to AZD1222 COVID-19 vaccine. Method: immunoSEQ multiplex PCR; TCRdb's copy keeps in-frame clones and lacks some. The data contain nearly 200,000 clones, approximately 93% of them singletons. This sample comprised peripheral blood, obtained 28 days after the second AZD1222 dose. These receptors originate from an adult who received the AZD1222 COVID-19 vaccine.

The chain links TRBV29-1 to TRBJ1-2; D is ambiguous. V lost 3 bases to trimming and J lost 2 bases, with 7 bases between them. This CDR3 comprises 12 residues. Looked up from germline, CDR1 is SQVTM and CDR2 is ANQGSEA. Written as DNA, the CDR3 is TGCAGCGTTGACCCAGGAAACTATGGCTACACCTTC. This translates into CSVDPGNYGYTF. Combining the CDR3 with reference TRBV29-1 and TRBJ1-2 gives the whole variable domain SAVISQKPSRDICQRGTSLTIQCQVDSQVTMMFWYRQQPGQSLTLIATANQGSEATYESGFVIDKFPISRPNLTFSTLTVSNMSPEDSSIYLCSVDPGNYGYTFGSGTRLTVV.

The V and J genes are TRBV5-1 and TRBJ2-3; D is perhaps TRBD1 (6 bases). Looked up from germline, CDR1 is SGHRS and CDR2 is YFSETQ. Trimming left V 4 bases short and J 1 base short, with 13 bases between. This CDR3 comprises 15 residues. The CDR3 sequence is CASSVTGLGTDTQYF. DNA for the CDR3: TGCGCCAGCAGCGTCACAGGGCTGGGCACAGATACGCAGTATTTT.

The rearrangement uses TRBV6-5 and TRBJ1-2; perhaps TRBD1 as D (6 bases). This CDR3 contains 15 residues. V lost 7 bases and J lost 8, with 23 bases in between. The germline V gene has CDR1 MNHEY and CDR2 SVGAGI. CDR3 in amino acids: CASTETGRFRGGYTF. In DNA form, the CDR3 reads TGTGCCAGCACGGAGACAGGCCGATTTCGGGGGGGCTACACCTTC.

The chain has TRBV5-3 and TRBJ1-5, with D maybe TRBD1 (6 bases). TRBV5-3 is classed as an ORF, of uncertain function. The CDR3 has 15 residues. The V gene lost 4 bases and the J gene lost 4 bases, with 15 bases spanning the gap. CDR3 in amino acids: CARSTRTALNQPQHF. CDR3 nucleotides: TGTGCCAGAAGCACAAGGACAGCTCTGAATCAGCCCCAGCATTTT.

This clone came up once. The chain combines TRBV5-1 with TRBJ1-1; D may be TRBD1 (5 bases). V lost 4 bases and J 1 base, leaving 17 bases between the germline ends. Germline V lookup: CDR1 SGHRS, CDR2 YFSETQ. The CDR3 sequence is 16 residues long. The CDR3 sequence: CASSPRWGGENTEAFF. As DNA, the CDR3 is TGCGCCAGCAGCCCCAGATGGGGGGGAGAGAACACTGAAGCTTTCTTT.

This chain's CDR3 is CASSQDWDRGVEKLFF. The DNA for the CDR3 is TGTGCCAGCAGCCAAGATTGGGACAGGGGAGTAGAAAAACTGTTTTTT. The chain couples TRBV4-2 to TRBJ1-4, with TRBD1 identical over 10 bases. From germline, CDR1 is LGHNA and CDR2 YNFKEQ. The CDR3 spans 16 residues. J gave up 8 bases and V 0 bases, and 6 bases lay outside the gene matches.

This chain connects TRBV6-5 to TRBJ1-2, with D uncertain. Germline values: CDR1 MNHEY, CDR2 SVGAGI. CDR3 length: 15 amino acids. V gave up 2 bases and J gave up 0 bases, with 10 bases separating them. This chain's CDR3 is CASSYAAFANYGYTF. CDR3 bases: TGTGCCAGCAGTTACGCGGCGTTCGCTAACTATGGCTACACCTTC.

This clone came up once. The V call is TRBV18, the J call TRBJ1-2; no reliable D call. V was trimmed by 3 bases and J by 7 bases, leaving 6 bases between them. The CDR3 spans 11 residues. CDR1 is KGHSH, CDR2 LQKENI, per germline. CDR3 residues: CASSPRFGYTF. As DNA, the CDR3 is TGTGCCAGCTCACCCCGCTTTGGCTACACCTTC.

The chain recombines TRBV18 with TRBJ2-1; TRBD2 matches at 15 bases. Germline-derived CDR1 and CDR2 are KGHSH and LQKENI. With 3 bases clipped from V and 2 bases from J, the junction kept 8 bases outside the gene matches. This CDR3 contains 19 residues. The CDR3 sequence: CASSPLGLAGGRAYNEQFF. CDR3 sequence (DNA): TGTGCCAGCTCACCGTTGGGACTAGCGGGGGGTAGGGCCTACAATGAGCAGTTCTTC.

This clone was observed a few times. V usage is TRBV2 and J usage is TRBJ2-5; TRBD2 matches 10 bases. The CDR3 sequence is 17 residues long. The V and J ends lost 7 bases and 1 base, in that order; junction bases with no gene match: 12. Looked up from germline, CDR1 is SNHLY and CDR2 is FYNNEI. The CDR3 loop reads CASTPARASGSQETQYF. CDR3 bases: TGTGCCAGCACCCCTGCTCGGGCTAGCGGGAGCCAAGAGACCCAGTACTTC.

V gene TRBV5-4 combines with J gene TRBJ1-1, with 9 bases matching TRBD1. The junction had 15 bases not matched to a gene; V was cut back by 4 bases and J by 2 bases. CDR3 length equals 18 residues. Germline lookup yields CDR1 SGHNT and CDR2 YYREEE (reference sequence). CDR3 in amino acids: CASSATGGRSLLNTEAFF. CDR3 DNA sequence: TGTGCCAGCAGCGCGACAGGGGGACGGTCCCTCCTCAACACTGAAGCTTTCTTT.

This clone was observed a few times. The chain couples TRBV6-6 to TRBJ1-3, with D unclear. Germline CDR1 reads MNHNY; CDR2 reads SVGAGI (reference sequence). This CDR3 is built from 13 residues. The germline V and J ends were trimmed by 5 bases and 10 bases, with 15 bases remaining between them. Here the CDR3 reads CASSPDPVFTIYF. The CDR3 DNA follows: TGTGCCAGCAGTCCAGACCCGGTATTTACCATATATTTT.

The rearrangement uses TRBV6-1 and TRBJ1-2; D may be TRBD1 (5 bases). Germline CDR1 MNHNS, CDR2 SASEGT. Trimming cost V 1 base and J 5 bases, with 11 bases left between them. This CDR3 comprises 14 residues. The CDR3 spells CASSEVGTLYGYTF. Written as DNA, the CDR3 is TGTGCCAGCAGTGAAGTGGGGACGTTATATGGCTACACCTTC.

This chain links TRBV28 with TRBJ1-6; D may be TRBD1 (5 bases). V lost 5 bases and J 5 bases, leaving 10 bases between the germline ends. The CDR3 spans 14 residues. Per the germline V gene, CDR1 is MDHEN and CDR2 is SYDVKM. CDR3 sequence: CASSTGTNNSPLHF. CDR3 nucleotides: TGTGCCAGCAGTACCGGGACCAATAATTCACCCCTCCACTTT.

The rearrangement uses TRBV12-3 or TRBV12-4 and TRBJ1-1, with D unresolved. V lost 3 bases and J lost 3, with 8 bases in between. The CDR3 sequence is 13 residues long. The CDR3 protein is CASSLKQYTEAFF. CDR3 sequence (DNA): TGTGCCAGCAGTTTGAAACAGTACACTGAAGCTTTCTTT.

The CDR3 nucleotides read TGTGCCAGCAGCGCTAGCGGGGGCAGGAGTGAGCAGTTCTTC. This codes for CASSASGGRSEQFF. The rearrangement links TRBV7-3 to TRBJ2-1, with 10 bases lining up with TRBD2. Per the germline V gene, CDR1 is SGHTA and CDR2 is FQGTGA. CDR3 length equals 14 residues. The V and J ends lost 5 bases and 9 bases, in that order; junction bases with no gene match: 7. Full variable domain (missing parts from reference TRBV7-3 and TRBJ2-1): GAGVSQTPSNKVTEKGKYVELRCDPISGHTALYWYRQSLGQGPEFLIYFQGTGAADDSGLPNDRFFAVRPEGSVSTLKIQRTERGDSAVYLCASSASGGRSEQFFGPGTRLTVL.

The chain carries TRBV5-8 and TRBJ2-1; 12 positions agree with TRBD1. Germline V gene data show CDR1 as SGHTS and CDR2 as YDEGEE. The CDR3 covers 15 residues. V lost 5 bases and J lost 8; bases outside the gene matches: 8. CDR3: CASSPGTGGIHEQFF. CDR3 coding DNA: TGTGCCAGCAGTCCCGGGACAGGGGGCATCCATGAGCAGTTCTTC.

The rearrangement joins TRBV7-9 to TRBJ1-1, with D possibly being TRBD1 (5 bases). Trimming stripped 4 bases from V and 7 bases from J, with 16 bases between. The CDR3 has 14 amino acids. Germline CDR1 reads SEHNR; CDR2 reads FQNEAQ (reference sequence). The CDR3 spells CASSSPDMGNEAFF. As DNA, the CDR3 is TGTGCCAGCAGCTCCCCGGACATGGGGAATGAAGCTTTCTTT.

The sample holds one count of this clone. V and J are TRBV6-5 and TRBJ1-1; D is unresolved. Per the germline V gene, CDR1 is MNHEY and CDR2 is SVGAGI. Trimming pared 0 bases from V and 1 base from J, leaving 6 bases between. The CDR3 extends over 14 amino acids. This chain's CDR3 is CASSYSVQNTEAFF. Here the CDR3 DNA reads TGTGCCAGCAGTTACTCGGTTCAGAACACTGAAGCTTTCTTT.

The V and J genes are TRBV9 and TRBJ1-2; D is ambiguous. This CDR3 has 13 residues. V was clipped by 4 bases and J by 0 bases, with 7 bases between them. Germline V gives CDR1 SGDLS, CDR2 YYNGEE. In DNA form, the CDR3 reads TGTGCCAGCAGCAGCTCCTCTAACTATGGCTACACCTTC. Translation gives CASSSSSNYGYTF.

V and J are TRBV5-1 and TRBJ1-2, with 12 bases matching TRBD1. Looked up from germline, CDR1 is SGHRS and CDR2 is YFSETQ. This CDR3 has 17 amino acids. The V segment lost 4 bases and the J segment 4 bases; nucleotides outside the gene matches: 11. Here the CDR3 reads CASSIVPGQGAGYGYTF. CDR3 sequence (DNA): TGCGCCAGCAGCATAGTCCCGGGACAGGGGGCGGGCTATGGCTACACCTTC.

The chain couples TRBV6-7 to TRBJ1-5; 8 positions agree with TRBD1. TRBV6-7 is an ORF for which the function is uncertain. The CDR3 is made up of 20 amino acids. The V and J ends lost 5 bases and 2 bases, in that order; junction bases with no gene match: 20. CDR3 amino acids: CASSLHPGTGSEVRNQPQHF. Here the CDR3 DNA reads TGTGCCAGCAGTCTACACCCCGGGACAGGATCCGAGGTTCGCAATCAGCCCCAGCATTTT.

The chain carries TRBV5-1 and TRBJ1-1; weak D call: TRBD1 (6 bases). Germline lookup yields CDR1 SGHRS and CDR2 YFSETQ. The CDR3 sequence is 13 residues long. Trimming removed 7 bases from V and 2 bases from J, with 12 bases in between. CDR3 sequence (DNA): TGCGCCAGCGGGAGGGGGAGCAACACTGAAGCTTTCTTT. Residues: CASGRGSNTEAFF.

This chain joins TRBV7-9 and TRBJ1-1, with D possibly matching TRBD1 (6 bases). Per germline, CDR1 SEHNR and CDR2 FQNEAQ (reference sequence). The CDR3 has 14 amino acids. Trimming shortened V by 5 bases and J by 5 bases, and 15 bases separated the two germline ends. As DNA, the CDR3 is TGTGCCAGCAGCCAACTCGGGGGCGGTACTGAAGCTTTCTTT. Its protein is CASSQLGGGTEAFF.

This clone was observed a handful of times. The rearrangement links TRBV7-8 to TRBJ1-5, with TRBD1 matching 7 bases. The CDR3 has 15 residues. J was trimmed by 2 bases and V by 1 base; bases with no gene match: 2. Germline V gives CDR1 SGHVS, CDR2 FQNEAQ. The CDR3 DNA reads as TGTGCCAGCAGCTTAGACAGGGGCGGCAATCAGCCCCAGCATTTT. This encodes CASSLDRGGNQPQHF.

Turning to this clone: The germline gene is not matched at one end of the junction; a read error may be the cause. The V call is TRBV7-9, the J call TRBJ2-6; a possible D gene is TRBD1 (5 bases). Germline V lookup: CDR1 SEHNR, CDR2 FQNEAQ (reference sequence). CDR3 size: 13 residues. CDR3 amino acids: CACRASGANVLTF. CDR3 DNA: TGTGCCTGCAGGGCCTCTGGGGCCAACGTCCTGACTTTC.

V usage is TRBV19 and J usage is TRBJ2-1, with 9 bases aligning to TRBD1. J gave up 9 bases and V 3 bases, and 21 bases lay outside the gene matches. Germline loops: CDR1 LNHDA, CDR2 SQIVND (reference sequence). CDR3 size: 19 residues. The CDR3 DNA follows: TGTGCCAGTAGTATTAGGGTGGGAATATCGGGACAGGGACGGACTGAGCAGTTCTTC. It yields the protein CASSIRVGISGQGRTEQFF.